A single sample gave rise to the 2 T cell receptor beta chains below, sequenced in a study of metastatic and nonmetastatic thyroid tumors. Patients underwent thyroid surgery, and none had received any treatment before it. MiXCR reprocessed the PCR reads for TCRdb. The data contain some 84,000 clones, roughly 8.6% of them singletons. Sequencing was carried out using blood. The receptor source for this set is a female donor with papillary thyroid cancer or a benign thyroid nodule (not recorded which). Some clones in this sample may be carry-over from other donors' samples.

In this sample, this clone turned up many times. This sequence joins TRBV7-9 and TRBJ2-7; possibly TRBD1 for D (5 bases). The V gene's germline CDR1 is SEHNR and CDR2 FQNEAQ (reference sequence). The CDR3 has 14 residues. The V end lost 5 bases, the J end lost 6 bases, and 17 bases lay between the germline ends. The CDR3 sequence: CASSPPETVTEQYF. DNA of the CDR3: TGTGCCAGCAGCCCCCCGGAGACAGTGACCGAGCAGTACTTC.

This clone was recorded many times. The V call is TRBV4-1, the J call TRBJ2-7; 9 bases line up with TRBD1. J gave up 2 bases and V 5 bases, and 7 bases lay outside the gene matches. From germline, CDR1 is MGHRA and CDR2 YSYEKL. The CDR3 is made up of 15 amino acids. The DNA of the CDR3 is TGCGCCAGCAGCGAGCCGGGACAGGGTACCTACGAGCAGTACTTC. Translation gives CASSEPGQGTYEQYF.